This paragraph reports one T cell receptor (beta chain). Its target is not known. V gave up 3 bases and J gave up 2 bases; unmatched junction bases: 3. This CDR3 region has 14 residues. Looked up from germline, CDR1 is MNHEY and CDR2 is SMNVEV (reference sequence). This entry comes from a study of post-analysis software for immune sequencing data. The TCR beta cDNA libraries contained unique molecular identifiers. The source material, about 0.9 to 10 million T cells, gave rise to 400,000 to 600,000 cDNA molecules. From the PCR reads, TCRdb called clonotypes with MiXCR, one entry per CDR3 protein. Counted here are about 170,000 distinct CDR3 sequences, roughly 30% occurring once; the ten biggest clones make up over 1.2%. Overall study findings and caveats: Patients used about five TRBV segments, including TRBV5-6, TRBV5-1 and TRBV20-1, more often than controls.

Specimen: blood. This sequence joins TRBV27 and TRBJ2-7; 8 bases fit TRBD2. The TCR was taken from a girl aged 10 to 17 with multiple sclerosis. The CDR3 DNA reads as TGTGCCAGCAGTTTTCGCGGGAGGCCCTACGAGCAGTACTTC. This sequence encodes CASSFRGRPYEQYF.